This T cell receptor (beta chain) was sequenced during a study of PD-1 blockade in classical Hodgkin lymphoma. As regards this clone: Its antigen is not known.

Study-wide results and limits: Relapsed/refractory patients reportedly had the lowest baseline TCR diversity, below newly diagnosed patients, who were below healthy donors. No one has yet defined what causes the repertoire differences, which may be disease activity or prior therapy.

The CDR3 runs 15 residues. Germline CDR1 MNHEY, CDR2 SMNVEV (reference sequence). V gave up 2 bases and J gave up 4 bases; unmatched junction bases: 3. Produced via immunoSEQ multiplex PCR; TCRdb's table is partial and in-frame only. The table lists fewer than 20,000 clones, around 92% of them singletons. The sample's time point: newly diagnosed, previously untreated cHL patient sample. Investigators isolated CD4+ T cells from thawed PBMCs through magnetic negative selection. The authors compared against newly diagnosed, untreated classical Hodgkin lymphoma PBMCs. The TCR was taken from a human donor with classical Hodgkin lymphoma. Sequencing input: CD4+ T cells from blood. The J gene is TRBJ1-5, the V gene TRBV27; 9 nucleotides agree with TRBD1. CDR3 in amino acids: CASSLGTGKNQPQHF. As DNA, the CDR3 is TGTGCCAGCAGTTTAGGGACAGGGAAAAATCAGCCCCAGCATTTT.